This T cell receptor (beta chain) originates from a study of blood T cell repertoires in COVID-19. Study in general: The study drew acute and convalescent COVID-19 samples from the United States, Italy and Spain.

Germline V lookup: CDR1 SGHVS, CDR2 FNYEAQ. Trimming stripped 5 bases from V and 7 bases from J, with 14 bases between. This CDR3 is built from 13 residues. TCRdb's table, derived via immunoSEQ multiplex PCR, lists solely in-frame clones and lacks some. The sample has approximately 250,000 clones; approximately 89% are singletons. What was sequenced was PBMCs or T cells enriched from blood (not recorded which). The chain uses TRBV7-6 and TRBJ1-1; possibly TRBD1 for D (5 bases). This receptor was identified in a woman between 35 and 50 years old with acute COVID-19. CDR3 residues: CASSLGGSDEAFF. CDR3 in DNA: TGTGCCAGCAGCCTCGGGGGGTCGGATGAAGCTTTCTTT.